This T cell receptor beta chain was obtained from a study of OX40 agonist ivuxolimab in advanced cancers. Background for the entire study: Ivuxolimab was an agonistic, fully human IgG2 monoclonal antibody directed against OX40 (CD134), a costimulatory receptor. Patients were allowed to have had prior anti-PD-1, anti-PD-L1 or anti-CTLA-4 therapy, and approximately 40% of the dose-escalation patients had previously received checkpoint inhibitors. Partial responses occurred in three dose-escalation patients: two with cutaneous melanoma and one with hepatocellular carcinoma. The paper covers the monotherapy dose-escalation part of the phase I ivuxolimab trial, which included N ≈ 52 patients. Intravenous ivuxolimab was administered to patients every 2 weeks at six dose levels: 0.01, 0.1, 0.3, 1.5, 3 and 10 mg/kg. The point of sequencing TCRbeta in the periphery was to test whether ivuxolimab changed TCR sequence diversity and drove clonal T-cell expansion. A male proportion of 82.7% and a mean age of 60 years, ranging from about 20 to 80, were recorded for the dose-escalation cohort. Of the roughly 50 dose-escalation patients, hepatocellular carcinoma was present in 19, melanoma in approximately 15, renal cell carcinoma in 9 and head and neck cancer in 9. The study at large found these results: After ivuxolimab, expanded clones were on average more numerous among CD8+ T cells than among CD4+ T cells. Partial responders in the 0.1-3.0 mg/kg groups had among the lowest normalized peripheral clonal expansion, especially among CD8+ T cells. At doses from 0.1 to 3.0 mg/kg, clonal expansion was seen in both CD4+ and CD8+ blood T cells between baseline and week 6. Which antigens the clonally expanded peripheral T cells were specific for was not determined. Low levels of normalized T-cell clonal expansion were also seen in some patients who did not respond.

Trimming removed 0 bases from V and 1 base from J, leaving 9 bases between the germline ends. The CDR3 numbers 15 residues from cysteine through phenylalanine. The entry retains the CDR3 DNA only, 45 bases that are in frame from base 1. CDR1 and CDR2 (SEHNR, FQNEAQ) derive from the germline V gene (reference sequence). Notes on this clone: Its antigen specificity is not known. The sample holds no much larger clone one base away, and base qualities are not on file.

The trial excluded patients who had a history of autoimmune disease or were on systemic immunosuppression. Peripheral blood for TCR sequencing was collected from all dose cohorts at baseline, on cycle 4 day 1, and on cycle 7 day 1. Samples came from an open-label, multicenter, first-in-human phase I dose-escalation trial of ivuxolimab. Adults with locally advanced or metastatic melanoma, renal cell, hepatocellular, or head and neck squamous cell carcinoma were enrolled in the trial. CD4+ and CD8+ T cells were sorted separately from peripheral blood before TCR sequencing. Genomic DNA was isolated from the sorted cells so that the TCRbeta CDR3 region could be sequenced. TCRbeta CDR3 regions were sequenced using the immunoSEQ Assay. TCRdb took this table from immuneACCESS and kept in-frame rearrangements with V and J called. Such tables lack part of the clones; where checked against another copy, unresolved V genes explain under half of the gap, and the rest is unexplained. This sample lists 37,000 or so clones; roughly 84% were detected once. Approximately 15% of the sample is held by the ten biggest clonotypes.

The input for sequencing was CD4+ or CD8+ T cells sorted from blood, taken in a trial of the OX40 agonist ivuxolimab. The chain uses TRBV7-9 and TRBJ1-1; the best D guess is TRBD1, with 5 bases matching. This TCR came from an adult with an advanced solid tumor such as melanoma, head and neck, liver or kidney cancer. The CDR3 amino acid sequence is: CASSLAQGENTEAFF. The DNA sequence is given as TGTGCCAGCAGCTTAGCGCAAGGGGAGAACACTGAAGCTTTCTTT.